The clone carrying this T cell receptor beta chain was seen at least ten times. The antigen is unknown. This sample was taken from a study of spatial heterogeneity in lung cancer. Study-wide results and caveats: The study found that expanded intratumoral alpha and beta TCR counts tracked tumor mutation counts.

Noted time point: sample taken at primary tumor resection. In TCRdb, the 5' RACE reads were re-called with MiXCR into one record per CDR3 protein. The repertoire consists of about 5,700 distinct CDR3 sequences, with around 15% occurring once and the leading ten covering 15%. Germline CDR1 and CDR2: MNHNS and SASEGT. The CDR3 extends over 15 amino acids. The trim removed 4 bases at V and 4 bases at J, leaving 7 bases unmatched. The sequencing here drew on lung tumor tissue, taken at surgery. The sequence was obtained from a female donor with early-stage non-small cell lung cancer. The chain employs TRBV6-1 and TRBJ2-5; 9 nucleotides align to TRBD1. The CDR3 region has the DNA TGTGCCAGCAGTGTCTACTGGACAGGGGCAGAGACCCAGTACTTC. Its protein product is CASSVYWTGAETQYF.